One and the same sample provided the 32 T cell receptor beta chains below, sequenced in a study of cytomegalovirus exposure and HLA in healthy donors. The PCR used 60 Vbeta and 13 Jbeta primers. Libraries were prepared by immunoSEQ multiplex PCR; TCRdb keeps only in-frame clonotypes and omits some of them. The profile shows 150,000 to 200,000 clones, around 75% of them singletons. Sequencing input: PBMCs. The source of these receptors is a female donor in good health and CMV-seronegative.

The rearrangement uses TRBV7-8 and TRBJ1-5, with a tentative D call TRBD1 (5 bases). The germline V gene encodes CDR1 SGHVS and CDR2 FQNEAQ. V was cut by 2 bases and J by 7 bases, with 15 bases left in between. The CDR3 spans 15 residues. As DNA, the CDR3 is TGTGCCAGCAGCTTATTTTTTAGGTCAGGGCAGCCCCAGCATTTT. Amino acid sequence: CASSLFFRSGQPQHF. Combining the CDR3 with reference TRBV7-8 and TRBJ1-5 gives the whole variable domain GAGVSQSPRYKVAKRGQDVALRCDPISGHVSLFWYQQALGQGPEFLTYFQNEAQLDKSGLPSDRFFAERPEGSVSTLKIQRTQQEDSAVYLCASSLFFRSGQPQHFGDGTRLSIL.

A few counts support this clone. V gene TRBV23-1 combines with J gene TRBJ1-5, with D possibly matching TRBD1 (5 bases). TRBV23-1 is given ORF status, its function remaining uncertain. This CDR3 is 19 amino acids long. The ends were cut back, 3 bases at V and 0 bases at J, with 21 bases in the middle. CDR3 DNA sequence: TGCGCCAGCAGTCACCTAGACAGATATGAGTTTCTTAGCAATCAGCCCCAGCATTTT. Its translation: CASSHLDRYEFLSNQPQHF.

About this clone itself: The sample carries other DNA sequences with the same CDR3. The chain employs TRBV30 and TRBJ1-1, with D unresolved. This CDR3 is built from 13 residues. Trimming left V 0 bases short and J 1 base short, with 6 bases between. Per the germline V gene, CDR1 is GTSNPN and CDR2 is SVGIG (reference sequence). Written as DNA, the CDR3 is TGTGCCTGGAGTGTAGCGGGGAACACTGAAGCTTTCTTT. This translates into CAWSVAGNTEAFF.

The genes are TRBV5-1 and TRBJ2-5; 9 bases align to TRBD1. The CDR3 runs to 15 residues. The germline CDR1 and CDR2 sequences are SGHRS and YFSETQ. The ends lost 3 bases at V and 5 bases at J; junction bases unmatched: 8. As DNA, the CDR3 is TGCGCCAGCAGCTCGGGACAGGGAGGTTGGGAGACCCAGTACTTC. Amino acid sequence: CASSSGQGGWETQYF.

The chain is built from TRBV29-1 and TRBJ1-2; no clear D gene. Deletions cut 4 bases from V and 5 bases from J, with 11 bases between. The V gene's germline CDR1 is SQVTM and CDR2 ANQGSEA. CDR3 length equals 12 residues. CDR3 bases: TGCAGCGTTGTGGAGATTTGGTATGGCTACACCTTC. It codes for CSVVEIWYGYTF.

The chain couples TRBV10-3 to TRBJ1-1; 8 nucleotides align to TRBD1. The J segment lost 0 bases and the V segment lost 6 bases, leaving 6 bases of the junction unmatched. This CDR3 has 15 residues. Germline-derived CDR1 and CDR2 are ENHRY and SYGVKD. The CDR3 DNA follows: TGTGCCATCAGGAACCAGGGGGCAGTGAACACTGAAGCTTTCTTT. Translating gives CAIRNQGAVNTEAFF.

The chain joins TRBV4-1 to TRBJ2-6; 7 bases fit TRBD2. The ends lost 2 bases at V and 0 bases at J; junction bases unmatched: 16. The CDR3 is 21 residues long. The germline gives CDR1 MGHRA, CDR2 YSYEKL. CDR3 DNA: TGCGCCAGCAGCCAACCGGGGGGTAAAGGGACGAGTAGCTCTGGGGCCAACGTCCTGACTTTC. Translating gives CASSQPGGKGTSSSGANVLTF.

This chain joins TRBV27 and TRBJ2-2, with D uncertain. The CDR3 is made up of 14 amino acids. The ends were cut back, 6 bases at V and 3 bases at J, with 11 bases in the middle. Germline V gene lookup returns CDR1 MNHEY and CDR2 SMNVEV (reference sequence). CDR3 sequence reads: CASRAGWDTGELFF. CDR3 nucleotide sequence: TGTGCCAGCAGGGCCGGGTGGGACACCGGGGAGCTGTTTTTT.

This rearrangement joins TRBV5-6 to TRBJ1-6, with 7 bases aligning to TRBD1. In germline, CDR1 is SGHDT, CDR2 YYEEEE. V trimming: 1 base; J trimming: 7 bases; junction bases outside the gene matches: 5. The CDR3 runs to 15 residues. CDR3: CASSLFQGVNSPLHF. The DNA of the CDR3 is TGTGCCAGCAGCTTGTTTCAGGGGGTGAATTCACCCCTCCACTTT.

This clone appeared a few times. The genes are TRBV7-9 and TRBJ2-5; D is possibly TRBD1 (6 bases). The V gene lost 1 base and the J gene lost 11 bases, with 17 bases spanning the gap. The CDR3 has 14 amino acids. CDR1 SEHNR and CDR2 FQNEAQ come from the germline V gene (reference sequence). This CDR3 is CASSLVGGERGQYF. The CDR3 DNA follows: TGTGCCAGCAGCTTAGTTGGTGGGGAAAGGGGGCAGTACTTC.

Here the CDR3 reads CASSPTSGSSTDTQYF. The CDR3 DNA reads TGCGCCAGCAGCCCCACTAGCGGTTCTAGCACAGATACGCAGTATTTT. V usage is TRBV10-2 and J usage is TRBJ2-3, with 8 bases fitting TRBD2. The V gene end was trimmed by 6 bases and the J gene end by 0 bases; junction bases not matched to a gene: 8. This CDR3 contains 16 residues. Germline V gene data show CDR1 as WSHSY and CDR2 as SAAADI.

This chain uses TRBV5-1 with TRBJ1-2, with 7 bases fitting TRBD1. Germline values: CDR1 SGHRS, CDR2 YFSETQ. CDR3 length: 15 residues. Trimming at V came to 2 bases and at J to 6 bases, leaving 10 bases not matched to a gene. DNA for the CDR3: TGCGCCAGCAGCTTAACAGAGATGAGGGGGCATGGCTACACCTTC. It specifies CASSLTEMRGHGYTF.

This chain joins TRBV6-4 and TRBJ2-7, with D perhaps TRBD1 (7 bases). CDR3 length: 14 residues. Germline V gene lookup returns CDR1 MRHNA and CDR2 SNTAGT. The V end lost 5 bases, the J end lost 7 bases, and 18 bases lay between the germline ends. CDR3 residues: CASSPTTGAGEQYF. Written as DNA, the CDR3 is TGTGCCAGCAGTCCAACAACAGGGGCGGGAGAGCAGTACTTC.

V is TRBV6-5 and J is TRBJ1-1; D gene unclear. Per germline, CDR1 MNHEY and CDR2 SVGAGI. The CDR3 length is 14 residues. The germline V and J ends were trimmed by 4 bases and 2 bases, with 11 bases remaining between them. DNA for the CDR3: TGTGCCAGCAGTTTGGCCGCAGTAAACACTGAAGCTTTCTTT. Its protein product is CASSLAAVNTEAFF.

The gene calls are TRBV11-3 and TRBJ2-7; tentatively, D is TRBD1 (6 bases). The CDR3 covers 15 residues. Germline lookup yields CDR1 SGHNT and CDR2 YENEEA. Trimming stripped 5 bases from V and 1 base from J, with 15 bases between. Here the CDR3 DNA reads TGTGCCAGCAGCAAGACCGGGACATCGTCCTACGAGCAGTACTTC. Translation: CASSKTGTSSYEQYF.

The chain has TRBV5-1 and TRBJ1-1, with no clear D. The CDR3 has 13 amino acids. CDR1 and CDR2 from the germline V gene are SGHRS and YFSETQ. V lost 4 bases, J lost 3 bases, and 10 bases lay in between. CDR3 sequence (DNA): TGCGCCAGCAGCGAATGGGAGGACACTGAAGCTTTCTTT. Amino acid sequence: CASSEWEDTEAFF.

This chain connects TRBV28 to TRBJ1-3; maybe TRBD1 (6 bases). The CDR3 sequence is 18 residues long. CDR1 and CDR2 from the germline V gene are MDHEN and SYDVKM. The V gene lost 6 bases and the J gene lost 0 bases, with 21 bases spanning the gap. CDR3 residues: CASRSNRVTTSSGNTIYF. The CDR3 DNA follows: TGTGCCAGCAGGTCAAACAGGGTCACCACGAGCTCTGGAAACACCATATATTTT. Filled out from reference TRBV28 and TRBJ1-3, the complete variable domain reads DVKVTQSSRYLVKRTGEKVFLECVQDMDHENMFWYRQDPGLGLRLIYFSYDVKMKEKGDIPEGYSVSREKKERFSLILESASTNQTSMYLCASRSNRVTTSSGNTIYFGEGSWLTVV.

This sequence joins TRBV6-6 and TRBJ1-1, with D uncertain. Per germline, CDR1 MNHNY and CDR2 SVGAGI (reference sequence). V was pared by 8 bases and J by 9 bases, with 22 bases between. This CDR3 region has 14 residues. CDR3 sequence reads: CASYTAEAPGKAFF. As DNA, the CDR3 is TGTGCCAGCTATACCGCGGAGGCACCCGGGAAAGCTTTCTTT.

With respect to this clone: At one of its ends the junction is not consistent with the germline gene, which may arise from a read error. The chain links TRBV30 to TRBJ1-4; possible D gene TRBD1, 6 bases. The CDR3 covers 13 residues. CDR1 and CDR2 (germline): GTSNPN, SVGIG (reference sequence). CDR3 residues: CAWSVDVQGQPLF. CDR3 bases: TGTGCCTGGAGTGTAGACGTTCAGGGACAACCGCTTTTT.

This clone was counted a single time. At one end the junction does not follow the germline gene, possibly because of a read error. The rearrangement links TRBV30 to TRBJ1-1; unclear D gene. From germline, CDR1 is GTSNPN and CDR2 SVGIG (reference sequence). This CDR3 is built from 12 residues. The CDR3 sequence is CAWIHTNTEAFF. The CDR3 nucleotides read TGTGCCTGGATTCATACGAACACCGAAGCTTTCTTT.

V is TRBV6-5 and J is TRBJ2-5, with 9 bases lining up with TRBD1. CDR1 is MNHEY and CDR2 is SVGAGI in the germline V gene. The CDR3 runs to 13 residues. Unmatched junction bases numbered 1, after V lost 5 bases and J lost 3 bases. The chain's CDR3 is CASSRTGEETQYF. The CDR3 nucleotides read TGTGCCAGCAGTCGGACAGGGGAAGAGACCCAGTACTTC.

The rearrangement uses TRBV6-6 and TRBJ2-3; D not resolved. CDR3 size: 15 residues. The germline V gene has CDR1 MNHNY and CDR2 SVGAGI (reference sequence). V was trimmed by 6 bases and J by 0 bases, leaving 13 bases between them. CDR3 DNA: TGTGCCAGCAGATACGACATCCCCAGCACAGATACGCAGTATTTT. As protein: CASRYDIPSTDTQYF.

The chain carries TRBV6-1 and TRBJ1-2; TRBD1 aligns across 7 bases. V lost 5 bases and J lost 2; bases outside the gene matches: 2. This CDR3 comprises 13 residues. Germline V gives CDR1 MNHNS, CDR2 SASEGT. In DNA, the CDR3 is TGTGCCAGCAGTAGGGGACAGAACTATGGCTACACCTTC. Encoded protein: CASSRGQNYGYTF.

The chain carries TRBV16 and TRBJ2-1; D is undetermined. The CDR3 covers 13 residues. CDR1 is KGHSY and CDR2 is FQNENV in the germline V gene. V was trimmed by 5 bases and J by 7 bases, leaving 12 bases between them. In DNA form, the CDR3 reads TGTGCCAGCAGCATCTCGACTGGAAATGAGCAGTTCTTC. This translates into CASSISTGNEQFF.

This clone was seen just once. CDR3 DNA sequence: TGTGCCAGCAGCTCGACTAGCCGGACCGGGGAGCTGTTTTTT. Translating gives CASSSTSRTGELFF. The V and J genes are TRBV7-8 and TRBJ2-2, with 7 bases matching TRBD2. Germline CDR1 and CDR2: SGHVS and FQNEAQ. The V gene end was trimmed by 4 bases and the J gene end by 5 bases; junction bases not matched to a gene: 4. The CDR3 length is 14 residues.

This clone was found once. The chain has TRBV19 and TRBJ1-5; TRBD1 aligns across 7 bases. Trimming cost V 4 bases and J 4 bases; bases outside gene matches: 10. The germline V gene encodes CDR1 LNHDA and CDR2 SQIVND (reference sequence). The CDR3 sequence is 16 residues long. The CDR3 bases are TGTGCCAGTAGTACCCCCGGGACAGCTATGAATCAGCCCCAGCATTTT. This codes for CASSTPGTAMNQPQHF.

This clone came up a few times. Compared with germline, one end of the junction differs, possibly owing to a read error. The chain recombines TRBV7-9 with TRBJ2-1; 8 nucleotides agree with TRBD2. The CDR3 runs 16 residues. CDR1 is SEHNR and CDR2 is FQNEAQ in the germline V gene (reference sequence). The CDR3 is CSSSRISGMGYNEQFF. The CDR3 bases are TGTTCCAGCAGCCGAATTAGCGGGATGGGTTACAATGAGCAGTTCTTC.

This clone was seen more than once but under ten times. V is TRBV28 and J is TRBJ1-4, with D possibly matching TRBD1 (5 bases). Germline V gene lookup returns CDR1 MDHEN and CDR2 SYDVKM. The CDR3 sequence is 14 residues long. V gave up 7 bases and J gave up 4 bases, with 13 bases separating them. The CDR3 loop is CASKEGRFNEKLFF. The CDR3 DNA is TGTGCCAGCAAGGAGGGACGTTTTAATGAAAAACTGTTTTTT.

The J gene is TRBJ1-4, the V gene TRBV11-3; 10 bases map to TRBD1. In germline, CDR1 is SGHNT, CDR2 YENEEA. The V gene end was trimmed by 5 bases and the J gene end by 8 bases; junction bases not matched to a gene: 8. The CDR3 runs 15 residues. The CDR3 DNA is TGTGCCAGCAGCACGGGACAGGGGTTTCGGGAAAAACTGTTTTTT. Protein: CASSTGQGFREKLFF.

In nucleotides, the CDR3 is TGTGCCAGTAGTCCCGATCGGGATCGTCTTTTCCAAGAGACCCAGTACTTC. Translated, it gives CASSPDRDRLFQETQYF. The chain carries TRBV19 and TRBJ2-5, with a weak D call TRBD2 (5 bases). Germline V gene data show CDR1 as LNHDA and CDR2 as SQIVND (reference sequence). The CDR3 has 17 amino acids. V gave up 5 bases and J gave up 1 base, with 20 bases separating them.

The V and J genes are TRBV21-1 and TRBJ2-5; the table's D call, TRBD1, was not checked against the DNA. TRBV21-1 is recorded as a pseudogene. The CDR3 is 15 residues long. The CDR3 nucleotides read TGTGCCAGCAGCAAAGGTTGTGGGTGGGCAGAGACCCAGTACTTC. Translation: CASSKGCGWAETQYF.

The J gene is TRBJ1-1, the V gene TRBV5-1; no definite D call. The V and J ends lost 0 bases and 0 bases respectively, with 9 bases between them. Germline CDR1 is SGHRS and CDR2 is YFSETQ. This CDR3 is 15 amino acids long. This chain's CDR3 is CASSLVPGMNTEAFF. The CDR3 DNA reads TGCGCCAGCAGCTTGGTGCCCGGTATGAACACTGAAGCTTTCTTT.